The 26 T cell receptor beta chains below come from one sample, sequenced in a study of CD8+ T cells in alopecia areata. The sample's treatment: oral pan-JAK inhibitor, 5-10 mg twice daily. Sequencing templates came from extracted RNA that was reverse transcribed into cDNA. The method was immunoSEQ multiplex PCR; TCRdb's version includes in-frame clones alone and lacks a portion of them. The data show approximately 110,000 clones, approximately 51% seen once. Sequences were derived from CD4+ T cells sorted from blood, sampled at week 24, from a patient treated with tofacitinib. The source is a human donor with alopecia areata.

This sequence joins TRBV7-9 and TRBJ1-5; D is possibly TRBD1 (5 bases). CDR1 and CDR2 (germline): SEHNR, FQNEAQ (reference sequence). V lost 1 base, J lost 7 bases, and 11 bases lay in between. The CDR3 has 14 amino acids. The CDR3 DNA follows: TGTGCCAGCAGCTTAGTCGGGGGGGACCAGCCCCAGCATTTT. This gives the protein CASSLVGGDQPQHF.

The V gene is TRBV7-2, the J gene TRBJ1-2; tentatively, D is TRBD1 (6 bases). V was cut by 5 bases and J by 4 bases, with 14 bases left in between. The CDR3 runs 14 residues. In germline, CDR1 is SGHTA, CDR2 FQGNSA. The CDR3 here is CASSRTTGVYGYTF. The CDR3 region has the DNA TGTGCCAGCAGCCGAACGACAGGTGTCTATGGCTACACCTTC. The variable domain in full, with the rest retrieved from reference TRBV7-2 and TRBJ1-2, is GAGVSQSPSNKVTEKGKDVELRCDPISGHTALYWYRQSLGQGLEFLIYFQGNSAPDKSGLPSDRFSAERTGGSVSTLTIQRTQQEDSAVYLCASSRTTGVYGYTFGSGTRLTVV.

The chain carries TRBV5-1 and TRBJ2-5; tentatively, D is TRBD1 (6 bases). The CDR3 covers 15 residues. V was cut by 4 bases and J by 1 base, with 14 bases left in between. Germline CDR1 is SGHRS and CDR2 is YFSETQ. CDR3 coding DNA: TGCGCCAGCAGCCAGGGACACCCTGCCCAAGAGACCCAGTACTTC. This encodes CASSQGHPAQETQYF.

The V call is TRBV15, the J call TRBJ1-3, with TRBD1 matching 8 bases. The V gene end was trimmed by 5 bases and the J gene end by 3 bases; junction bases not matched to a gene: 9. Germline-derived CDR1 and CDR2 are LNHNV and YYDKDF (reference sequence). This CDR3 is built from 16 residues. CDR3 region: CATSGPTGGNGNTIYF. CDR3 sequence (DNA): TGTGCCACCAGCGGCCCAACAGGGGGAAATGGAAACACCATATATTTT.

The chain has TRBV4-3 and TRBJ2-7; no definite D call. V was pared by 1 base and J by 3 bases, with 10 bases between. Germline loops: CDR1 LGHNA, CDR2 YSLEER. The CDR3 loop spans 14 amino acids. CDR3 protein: CASSQVSGSYEQYF. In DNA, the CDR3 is TGCGCCAGCAGCCAAGTGTCGGGCAGCTACGAGCAGTACTTC.

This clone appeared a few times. CDR3 DNA: TGTGCCTGGAGTAAATCGACTGCTATCTCCTACGAGCAGTACTTC. Translation: CAWSKSTAISYEQYF. The gene calls are TRBV30 and TRBJ2-7, with D hard to call. CDR3 length: 15 amino acids. Germline CDR1 and CDR2: GTSNPN and SVGIG (reference sequence). V was trimmed by 2 bases and J by 0 bases, leaving 14 bases between them.

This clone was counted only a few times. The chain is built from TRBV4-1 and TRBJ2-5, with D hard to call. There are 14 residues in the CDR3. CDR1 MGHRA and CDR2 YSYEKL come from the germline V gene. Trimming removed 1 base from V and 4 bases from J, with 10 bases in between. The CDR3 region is CASSQGPPRETQYF. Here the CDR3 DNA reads TGCGCCAGCAGCCAAGGCCCGCCCAGAGAGACCCAGTACTTC.

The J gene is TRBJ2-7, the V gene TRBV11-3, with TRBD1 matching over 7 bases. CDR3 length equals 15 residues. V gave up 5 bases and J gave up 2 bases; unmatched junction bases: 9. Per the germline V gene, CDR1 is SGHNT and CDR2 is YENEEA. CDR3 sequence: CASSQGVQGAYEQYF. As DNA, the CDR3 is TGTGCCAGCAGCCAAGGCGTCCAGGGGGCCTACGAGCAGTACTTC. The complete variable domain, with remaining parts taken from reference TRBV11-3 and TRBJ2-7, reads EAGVVQSPRYKIIEKKQPVAFWCNPISGHNTLYWYLQNLGQGPELLIRYENEEAVDDSQLPKDRFSAERLKGVDSTLKIQPAELGDSAVYLCASSQGVQGAYEQYFGPGTRLTVT.

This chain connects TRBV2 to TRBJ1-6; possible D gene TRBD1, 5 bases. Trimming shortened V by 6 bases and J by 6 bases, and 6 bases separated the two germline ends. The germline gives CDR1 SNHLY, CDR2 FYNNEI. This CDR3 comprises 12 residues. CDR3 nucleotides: TGTGCCAGCAGAGGGGCTAATTCACCCCTCCACTTT. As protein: CASRGANSPLHF.

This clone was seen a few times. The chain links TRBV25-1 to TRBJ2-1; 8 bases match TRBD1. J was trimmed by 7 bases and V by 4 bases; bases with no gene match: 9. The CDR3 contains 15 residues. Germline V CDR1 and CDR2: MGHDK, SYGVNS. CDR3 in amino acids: CASSGVRDRGNEQFF. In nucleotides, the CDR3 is TGTGCCAGCAGTGGAGTGCGCGACAGGGGTAATGAGCAGTTCTTC.

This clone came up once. CDR3 DNA: TGTGCCAGCAGCTTGGCCGCTGGGTCTGAGCAGTTCTTC. Its translation is CASSLAAGSEQFF. This sequence joins TRBV5-4 and TRBJ2-1; D gene uncertain. V lost 0 bases, J lost 9 bases, and 10 bases lay in between. Germline V lookup: CDR1 SGHNT, CDR2 YYREEE (reference sequence). This CDR3 has 13 amino acids. The full variable domain, with the rest looked up from reference TRBV5-4 and TRBJ2-1, is ETGVTQSPTHLIKTRGQQVTLRCSSQSGHNTVSWYQQALGQGPQFIFQYYREEENGRGNFPPRFSGLQFPNYSSELNVNALELDDSALYLCASSLAAGSEQFFGPGTRLTVL.

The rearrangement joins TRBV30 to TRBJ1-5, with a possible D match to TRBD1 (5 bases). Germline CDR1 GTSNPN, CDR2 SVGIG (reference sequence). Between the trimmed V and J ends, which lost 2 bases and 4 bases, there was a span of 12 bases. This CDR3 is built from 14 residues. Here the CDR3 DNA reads TGTGCCTGGAGTATAGGGGAGACGAATCAGCCCCAGCATTTT. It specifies CAWSIGETNQPQHF.

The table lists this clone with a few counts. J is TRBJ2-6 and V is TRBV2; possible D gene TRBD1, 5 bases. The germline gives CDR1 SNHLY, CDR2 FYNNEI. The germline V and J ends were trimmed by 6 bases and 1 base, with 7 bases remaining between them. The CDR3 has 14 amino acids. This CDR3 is CASRGVSGANVLTF. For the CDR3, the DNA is TGTGCCAGCAGAGGGGTATCTGGGGCCAACGTCCTGACTTTC.

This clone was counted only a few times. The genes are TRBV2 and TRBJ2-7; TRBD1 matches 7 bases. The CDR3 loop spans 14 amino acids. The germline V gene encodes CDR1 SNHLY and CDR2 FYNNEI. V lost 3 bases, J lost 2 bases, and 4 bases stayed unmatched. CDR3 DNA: TGTGCCAGCAGTGATGGCCAGGGGGCCTACGAGCAGTACTTC. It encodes CASSDGQGAYEQYF.

The CDR3 region is CASSLLTAQETQYF. The CDR3 DNA follows: TGCGCCAGCAGCTTATTGACAGCCCAAGAGACCCAGTACTTC. The V and J genes are TRBV5-1 and TRBJ2-5; D possibly corresponds to TRBD1 (5 bases). Per the germline V gene, CDR1 is SGHRS and CDR2 is YFSETQ. Trimming removed 2 bases from V and 1 base from J, with 9 bases in between. The CDR3 sequence is 14 residues long.

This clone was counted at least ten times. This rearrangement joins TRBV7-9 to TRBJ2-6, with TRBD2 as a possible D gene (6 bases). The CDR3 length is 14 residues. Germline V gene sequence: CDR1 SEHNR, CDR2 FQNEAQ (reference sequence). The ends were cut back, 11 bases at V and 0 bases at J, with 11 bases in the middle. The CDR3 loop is CASEGASGANVLTF. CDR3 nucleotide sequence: TGTGCCTCGGAGGGAGCCTCTGGGGCCAACGTCCTGACTTTC.

CDR3 nucleotides: TGTGCCAGCAGCTCCTATGTATCGGATCACTATGGCTACACCTTC. This sequence encodes CASSSYVSDHYGYTF. The rearrangement joins TRBV5-6 to TRBJ1-2; D call uncertain. Deletions cut 3 bases from V and 3 bases from J, with 15 bases between. The CDR3 is 15 amino acids. Germline-derived CDR1 and CDR2 are SGHDT and YYEEEE.

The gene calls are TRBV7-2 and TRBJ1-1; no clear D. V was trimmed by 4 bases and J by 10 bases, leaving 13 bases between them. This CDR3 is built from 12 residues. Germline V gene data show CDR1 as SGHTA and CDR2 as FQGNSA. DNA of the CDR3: TGTGCCAGCAGCTCCCCTGGGATCACAGCTTTCTTT. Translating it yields CASSSPGITAFF.

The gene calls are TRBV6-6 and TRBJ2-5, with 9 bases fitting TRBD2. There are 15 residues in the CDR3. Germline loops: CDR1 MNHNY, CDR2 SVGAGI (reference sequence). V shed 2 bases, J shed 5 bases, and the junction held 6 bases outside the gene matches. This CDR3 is CASSYGGGAAETQYF. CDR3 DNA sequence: TGTGCCAGCAGTTACGGCGGGGGGGCTGCGGAGACCCAGTACTTC.

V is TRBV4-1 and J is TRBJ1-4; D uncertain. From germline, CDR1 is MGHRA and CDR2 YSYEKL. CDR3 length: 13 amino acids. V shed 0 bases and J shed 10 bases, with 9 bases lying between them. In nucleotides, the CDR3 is TGCGCCAGCAGCCAAGATGCGTGGGGAAAACTGTTTTTT. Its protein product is CASSQDAWGKLFF.

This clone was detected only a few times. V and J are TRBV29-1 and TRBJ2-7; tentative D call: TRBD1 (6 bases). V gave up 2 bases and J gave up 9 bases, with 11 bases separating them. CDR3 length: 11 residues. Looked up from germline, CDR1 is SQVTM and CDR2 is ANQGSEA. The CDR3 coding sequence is TGCAGCGTTGAAAAGGGACATAGGCAGTACTTC. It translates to CSVEKGHRQYF.

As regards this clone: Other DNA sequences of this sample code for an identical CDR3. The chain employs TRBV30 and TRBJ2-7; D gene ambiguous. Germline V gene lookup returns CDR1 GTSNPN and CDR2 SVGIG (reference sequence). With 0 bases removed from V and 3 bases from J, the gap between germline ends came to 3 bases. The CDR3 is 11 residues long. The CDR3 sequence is CAWSVGYEQYF. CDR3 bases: TGTGCCTGGAGTGTAGGCTACGAGCAGTACTTC.

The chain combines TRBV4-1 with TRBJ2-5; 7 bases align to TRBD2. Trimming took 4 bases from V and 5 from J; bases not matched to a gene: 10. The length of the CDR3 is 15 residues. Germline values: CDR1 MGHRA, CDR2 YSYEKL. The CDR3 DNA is TGCGCCAGCAGCCGAGAGGGGCGGGGAGGGGAGACCCAGTACTTC. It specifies CASSREGRGGETQYF.

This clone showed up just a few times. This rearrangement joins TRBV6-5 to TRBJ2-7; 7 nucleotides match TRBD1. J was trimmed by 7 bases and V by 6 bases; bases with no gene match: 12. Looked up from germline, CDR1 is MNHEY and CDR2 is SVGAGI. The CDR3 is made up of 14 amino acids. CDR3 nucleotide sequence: TGTGCCAGCAGCGCCGCAGGGGGTAGAGAAGAGCAGTACTTC. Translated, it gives CASSAAGGREEQYF.

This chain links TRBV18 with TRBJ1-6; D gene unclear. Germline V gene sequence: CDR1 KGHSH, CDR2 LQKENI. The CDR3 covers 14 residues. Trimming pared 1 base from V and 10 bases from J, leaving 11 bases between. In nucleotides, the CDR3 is TGTGCCAGCTCACCACAGACTGTGGGATCACCCCTCCACTTT. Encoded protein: CASSPQTVGSPLHF.

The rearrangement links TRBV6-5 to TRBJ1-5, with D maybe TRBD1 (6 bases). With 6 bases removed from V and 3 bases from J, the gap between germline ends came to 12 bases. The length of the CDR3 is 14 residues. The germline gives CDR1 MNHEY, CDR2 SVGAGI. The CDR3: CASSKQGLNQPQHF. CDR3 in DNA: TGTGCCAGCAGCAAACAGGGACTCAATCAGCCCCAGCATTTT.